The rows below give T cell receptor beta chains drawn from one sample of a study of CXCR3-negative and CXCR3-positive naive CD8 T cells. TCRdb reanalyzed the 5' RACE reads and collapses them to one entry per CDR3 protein, without DNA. The ten top clones account for approximately 0.5%, within a sample of about 94,000 distinct CDR3 sequences. Material for sequencing was naive CXCR3+ CD8+ T cells from blood. Every receptor here comes from a human donor in good health. Some clones in this sample may be carry-over from other donors' samples. Both conserved end residues are part of each CDR3.

V gene: TRBV28
J gene: TRBJ2-7
CDR3 protein: CASRPITGALSYEQYF

V gene: TRBV7-6
J gene: TRBJ2-7
CDR3 protein: CASSLGASGGGEQYF

V gene: TRBV2
J gene: TRBJ2-5
CDR3 protein: CASSEEAEETQYF

V gene: TRBV15
J gene: TRBJ1-1
CDR3 protein: CATSRDPLNGGGTEAFF

V gene: TRBV9
J gene: TRBJ2-7
CDR3 protein: CASSVGDRAYEQYF

V gene: TRBV14
J gene: TRBJ1-4
CDR3 protein: CASSEWGKTNEKLFF

V gene: TRBV28
J gene: TRBJ2-5
CDR3 protein: CASSLPGRPQETQYF

V gene: TRBV4-1
J gene: TRBJ2-1
CDR3 protein: CASSHPAVGGRIENEQFF

V gene: TRBV9
J gene: TRBJ2-5
CDR3 protein: CASSGTGGSETQYF

V gene: TRBV15
J gene: TRBJ2-7
CDR3 protein: CATGPGNSYEQYF

V gene: TRBV20-1
J gene: TRBJ2-5
CDR3 protein: CSASKGETQYF